Following are 19 T cell receptor beta chains from one sample sequenced in a study of vaccination and CD4 T cells after COVID-19. The antigens for these receptors are not known. Cultured CD4+ T cell DNA was sequenced using the Oncomine TCR Beta short-read assay. Each CDR3 protein gets one entry after TCRdb re-called the PCR reads with MiXCR. The sample has 10,000 to 15,000 distinct CDR3 sequences, roughly 50% seen once. Treatment reported: roughly 10-day PBMC culture with coronavirus spike peptide pools or control peptides (ViraFEST assay). Sequences were obtained from CD4+ T cells from blood, cultured in vitro. The receptors were gathered from a human donor who had recovered from COVID-19.

The genes are TRBV7-8 and TRBJ1-5; D may be TRBD1 (6 bases). The germline CDR1 and CDR2 sequences are SGHVS and FQNEAQ. The CDR3 length is 15 residues. The V and J ends lost 1 base and 4 bases respectively, with 11 bases between them. Here the CDR3 reads CASSLDGGRNQPQHF. The DNA of the CDR3 is TGTGCCAGCAGCTTAGACGGGGGGCGTAATCAGCCCCAGCATTTT.

V and J are TRBV7-2 and TRBJ2-7; TRBD1 agrees at 8 bases. Germline values: CDR1 SGHTA, CDR2 FQGNSA. CDR3 length: 14 residues. J gave up 3 bases and V 5 bases, and 6 bases lay outside the gene matches. CDR3 protein: CASSPGQAYYEQYF. In DNA, the CDR3 is TGTGCCAGCAGCCCGGGACAGGCATACTACGAGCAGTACTTC.

The V call is TRBV27, the J call TRBJ1-1, with 8 bases lining up with TRBD1. Germline V CDR1 and CDR2: MNHEY, SMNVEV (reference sequence). Trimming took 1 base from V and 6 from J; bases not matched to a gene: 7. There are 15 residues in the CDR3. CDR3: CASSLLGGTGAEAFF. The CDR3 nucleotides read TGTGCCAGCAGTTTATTAGGGGGGACAGGCGCTGAAGCTTTCTTT.

CDR3 coding DNA: TGTGCCAGCTTTTCCCGACAGAACTATGGCTACACCTTC. As protein: CASFSRQNYGYTF. The rearrangement links TRBV6-1 to TRBJ1-2; a weak D match, TRBD1 (5 bases). Germline CDR1 MNHNS, CDR2 SASEGT. The V gene lost 8 bases and the J gene lost 2 bases, with 12 bases spanning the gap. The CDR3 runs to 13 residues.

V and J are TRBV29-1 and TRBJ1-2, with D perhaps matching TRBD1 (6 bases). The germline gives CDR1 SQVTM, CDR2 ANQGSEA. The CDR3 has 12 residues. Trimming cost V 6 bases and J 8 bases, with 16 bases left between them. As DNA, the CDR3 is TGCAGCGTCGGACAGCCCCTAGCCGGCTACACCTTC. Translated, it gives CSVGQPLAGYTF.

The genes are TRBV5-1 and TRBJ1-1, with TRBD1 matching over 8 bases. The CDR3 is 16 residues long. In germline, CDR1 is SGHRS, CDR2 YFSETQ. J lost 1 base, V lost 0 bases, and 5 bases had no gene match. The CDR3 reads CASSLGDRGRNTEAFF. Written as DNA, the CDR3 is TGCGCCAGCAGCTTGGGTGACAGGGGCCGGAACACTGAAGCTTTCTTT. Filled out from reference TRBV5-1 and TRBJ1-1, the complete variable domain reads KAGVTQTPRYLIKTRGQQVTLSCSPISGHRSVSWYQQTPGQGLQFLFEYFSETQRNKGNFPGRFSGRQFSNSRSEMNVSTLELGDSALYLCASSLGDRGRNTEAFFGQGTRLTVV.

The chain uses TRBV28 and TRBJ1-2; D unclear. The V and J ends lost 2 bases and 8 bases respectively, with 9 bases between them. This CDR3 contains 12 residues. The germline V gene has CDR1 MDHEN and CDR2 SYDVKM. DNA of the CDR3: TGTGCCAGCAGTTTAGTTCCGGGCGGCTACACCTTC. Translating it yields CASSLVPGGYTF.

The V gene is TRBV4-1, the J gene TRBJ2-1; D remains unclear. V gave up 4 bases and J gave up 9 bases, with 22 bases separating them. Germline CDR1 and CDR2: MGHRA and YSYEKL. This CDR3 has 16 residues. The CDR3 nucleotides are TGCGCCAGCAGCCTAGCCCGGGCCTCCCTAAAAATTGAGCAGTTCTTC. This gives the protein CASSLARASLKIEQFF.

J is TRBJ2-3 and V is TRBV2, with 14 bases fitting TRBD2. With 6 bases clipped from V and 5 bases from J, the junction kept 10 bases outside the gene matches. The germline gives CDR1 SNHLY, CDR2 FYNNEI. This CDR3 has 17 residues. The CDR3 here is CASRTRTSGRYLDTQYF. The CDR3 DNA reads as TGTGCCAGCAGGACCAGGACTAGCGGGAGGTACCTAGATACGCAGTATTTT.

The chain links TRBV6-1 to TRBJ2-5, with 8 nucleotides matching TRBD1. The V gene end was trimmed by 5 bases and the J gene end by 2 bases; junction bases not matched to a gene: 4. Germline V lookup: CDR1 MNHNS, CDR2 SASEGT. The CDR3 runs 14 residues. In nucleotides, the CDR3 is TGTGCCAGCAGTCCGACAGGGGTTCAAGAGACCCAGTACTTC. It specifies CASSPTGVQETQYF.

In regard to this clonotype: At one of its ends the junction is not consistent with the germline gene, which may arise from a read error. The chain combines TRBV7-6 with TRBJ2-3, with D hard to call. Per germline, CDR1 SGHVS and CDR2 FNYEAQ. The length of the CDR3 is 13 residues. CDR3 protein: CASSERGTDTQYF. CDR3 coding DNA: TGTGCTAGCAGCGAAAGGGGCACAGATACGCAGTATTTT.

The chain employs TRBV11-2 and TRBJ1-6; 10 positions agree with TRBD1. This CDR3 spans 15 amino acids. The germline V gene has CDR1 SGHAT and CDR2 FQNNGV. Trimming at V came to 4 bases and at J to 8 bases, leaving 5 bases not matched to a gene. The CDR3 sequence is CASSWDRGADSPLHF. The CDR3, as DNA: TGTGCCAGCAGCTGGGACAGGGGAGCAGATTCACCCCTCCACTTT.

A few counts support this clonotype. V usage is TRBV20-1 and J usage is TRBJ1-1, with 7 bases aligning to TRBD1. CDR3 length: 13 residues. The germline CDR1 and CDR2 sequences are DFQATT and SNEGSKA (reference sequence). Trimming at V came to 3 bases and at J to 0 bases, leaving 1 base not matched to a gene. CDR3 DNA sequence: TGCAGTGCTAGGGGACAGATGAACACTGAAGCTTTCTTT. Its translation is CSARGQMNTEAFF.

This clonotype was recorded only once. The chain links TRBV6-1 to TRBJ1-5; possibly TRBD1 for D (6 bases). Germline assignment: CDR1 MNHNS and CDR2 SASEGT. The V and J ends lost 7 bases and 4 bases respectively, with 11 bases between them. The CDR3 runs 13 residues. CDR3 bases: TGTGCCAGCACAGCAGGGGCTAATCAGCCCCAGCATTTT. Protein: CASTAGANQPQHF.

The sample holds a few counts of this clonotype. V gene TRBV20-1 combines with J gene TRBJ1-2; 7 bases agree with TRBD1. V was pared by 3 bases and J by 5 bases, with 3 bases of the junction left unmatched. This CDR3 is built from 12 residues. Germline V gene sequence: CDR1 DFQATT, CDR2 SNEGSKA (reference sequence). The DNA of the CDR3 is TGCAGTGCTAGGACAGGGCGGTATGGCTACACCTTC. Its translation is CSARTGRYGYTF.

CDR3 in amino acids: CSAYDSGEEKLFF. The CDR3 nucleotides are TGCAGTGCTTATGACAGCGGGGAGGAAAAACTGTTTTTT. This chain connects TRBV20-1 to TRBJ1-4, with a tentative D call TRBD1 (5 bases). The CDR3 covers 13 residues. The germline V gene encodes CDR1 DFQATT and CDR2 SNEGSKA (reference sequence). Trimming left V 5 bases short and J 8 bases short, with 15 bases between.

The gene calls are TRBV5-3 and TRBJ1-1; 7 bases align to TRBD1. TRBV5-3 is placed among ORFs of uncertain function. V lost 8 bases to trimming and J lost 2 bases; unmatched junction nucleotides: 9. CDR3 length: 14 amino acids. The CDR3 bases are TGTGCCAGCAGCCCCGGGACAGACAACACTGAAGCTTTCTTT. Encoded protein: CASSPGTDNTEAFF.

This clonotype has only one observation. J is TRBJ2-3 and V is TRBV10-2; D tentatively fits TRBD1 or TRBD2 (6 bases each). This CDR3 is built from 15 residues. Looked up from germline, CDR1 is WSHSY and CDR2 is SAAADI. V was shortened by 4 bases and J by 2 bases, with 13 bases between the two germline ends. DNA for the CDR3: TGCGCCAGCAGTGGGGTGGGGGGCGCCACAGATACGCAGTATTTT. Amino acid sequence: CASSGVGGATDTQYF.

The chain joins TRBV2 to TRBJ2-5; D call uncertain. Trimming pared 1 base from V and 6 bases from J, leaving 0 bases between. The CDR3 loop spans 10 amino acids. Germline lookup yields CDR1 SNHLY and CDR2 FYNNEI. In DNA, the CDR3 is TGTGCCAGCAGTGAAGAGACCCAGTACTTC. Protein product: CASSEETQYF.